A single sample gave rise to the 2 T cell receptor beta chains below, sequenced in a study of T cells in localized non-small cell lung cancer (dated by TCRdb to between 2020 and 2021). Library prep was done by the immunoSEQ multiplex PCR assay. The source is immuneACCESS, and TCRdb retained only in-frame sequences with V and J called. Part of the clones is not carried over; for the studies checked, unresolved V genes explain less than half of this, and the remainder is unexplained. The sample has around 24,000 clones on record, approximately 83% of them singletons. Clones ranked in the top ten supply approximately 5% of the sample. The sample here was PBMCs, taken before any cancer treatment. These TCRs come from a man aged 35 to 69 with stage II lung adenocarcinoma.

V is TRBV15 and J is TRBJ2-5, with D hard to call. CDR1 is LNHNV, CDR2 YYDKDF, per germline (reference sequence). The CDR3 spans 15 residues. V lost 0 bases, J lost 5 bases, and 13 bases lay in between. The CDR3 DNA is TGTGCCACCAGCAGAGATCAAAGCCGGGTGGAGACCCAGTACTTC. Translating gives CATSRDQSRVETQYF.

The V gene is TRBV29-1, the J gene TRBJ1-2, with 7 bases identical to TRBD1. The CDR3 sequence is 16 residues long. Germline CDR1 reads SQVTM; CDR2 reads ANQGSEA. After removal of 6 bases from V and 0 bases from J, the junction contained 13 bases not matched to a gene. The CDR3 bases are TGCAGCGTCGCCGGTGACAGGGCCGCTTCTAACTATGGCTACACCTTC. Translation gives CSVAGDRAASNYGYTF. Full variable domain (remainder filled in from reference TRBV29-1 and TRBJ1-2): SAVISQKPSRDICQRGTSLTIQCQVDSQVTMMFWYRQQPGQSLTLIATANQGSEATYESGFVIDKFPISRPNLTFSTLTVSNMSPEDSSIYLCSVAGDRAASNYGYTFGSGTRLTVV.